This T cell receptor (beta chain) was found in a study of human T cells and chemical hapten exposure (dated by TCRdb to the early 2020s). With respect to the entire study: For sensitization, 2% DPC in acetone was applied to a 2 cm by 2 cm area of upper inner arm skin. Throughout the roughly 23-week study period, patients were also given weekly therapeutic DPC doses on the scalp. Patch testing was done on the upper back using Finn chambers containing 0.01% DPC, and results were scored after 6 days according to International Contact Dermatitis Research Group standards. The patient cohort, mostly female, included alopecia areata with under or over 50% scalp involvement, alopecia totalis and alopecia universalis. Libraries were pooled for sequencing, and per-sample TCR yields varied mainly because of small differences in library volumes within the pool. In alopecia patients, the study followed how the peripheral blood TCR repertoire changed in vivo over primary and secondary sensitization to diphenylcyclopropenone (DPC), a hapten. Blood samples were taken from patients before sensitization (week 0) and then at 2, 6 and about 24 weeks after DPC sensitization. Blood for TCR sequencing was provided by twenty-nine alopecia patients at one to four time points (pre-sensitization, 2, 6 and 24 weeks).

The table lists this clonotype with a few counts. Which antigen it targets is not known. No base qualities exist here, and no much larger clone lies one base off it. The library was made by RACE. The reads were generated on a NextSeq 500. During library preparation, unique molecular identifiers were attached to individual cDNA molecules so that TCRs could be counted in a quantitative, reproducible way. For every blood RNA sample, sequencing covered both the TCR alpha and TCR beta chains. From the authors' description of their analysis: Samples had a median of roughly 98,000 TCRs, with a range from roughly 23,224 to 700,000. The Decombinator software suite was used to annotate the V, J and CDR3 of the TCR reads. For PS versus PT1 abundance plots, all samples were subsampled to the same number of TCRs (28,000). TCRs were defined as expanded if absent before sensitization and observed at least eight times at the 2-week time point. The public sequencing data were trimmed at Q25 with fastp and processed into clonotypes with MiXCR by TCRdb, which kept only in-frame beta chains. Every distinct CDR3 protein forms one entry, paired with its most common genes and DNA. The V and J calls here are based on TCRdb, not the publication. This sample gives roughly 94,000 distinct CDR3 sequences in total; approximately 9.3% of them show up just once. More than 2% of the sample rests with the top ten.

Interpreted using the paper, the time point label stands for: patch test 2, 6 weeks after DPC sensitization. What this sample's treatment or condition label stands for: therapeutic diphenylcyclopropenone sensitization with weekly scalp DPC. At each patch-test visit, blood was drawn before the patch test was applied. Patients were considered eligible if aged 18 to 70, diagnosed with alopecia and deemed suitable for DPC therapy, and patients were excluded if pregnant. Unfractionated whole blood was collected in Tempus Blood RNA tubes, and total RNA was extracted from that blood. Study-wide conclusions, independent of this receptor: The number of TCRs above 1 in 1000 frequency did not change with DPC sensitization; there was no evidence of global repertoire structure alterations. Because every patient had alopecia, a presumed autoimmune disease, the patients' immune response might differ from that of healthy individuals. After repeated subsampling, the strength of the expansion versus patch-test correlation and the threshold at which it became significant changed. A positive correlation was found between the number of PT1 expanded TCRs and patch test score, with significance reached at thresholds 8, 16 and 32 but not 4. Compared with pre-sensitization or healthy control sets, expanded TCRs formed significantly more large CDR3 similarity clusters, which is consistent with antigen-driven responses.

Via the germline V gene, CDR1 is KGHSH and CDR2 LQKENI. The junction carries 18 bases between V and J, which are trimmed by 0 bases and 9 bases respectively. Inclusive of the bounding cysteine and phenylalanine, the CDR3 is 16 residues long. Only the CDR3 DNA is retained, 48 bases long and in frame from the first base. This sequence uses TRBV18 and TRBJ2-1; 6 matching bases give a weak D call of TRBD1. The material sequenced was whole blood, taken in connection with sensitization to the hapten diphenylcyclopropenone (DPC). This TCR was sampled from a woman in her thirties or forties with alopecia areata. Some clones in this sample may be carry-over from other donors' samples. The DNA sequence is TGTGCCAGCTCACCACCCCTCAGCTCAGGGGAGACTGAGCAGTTCTTC. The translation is CASSPPLSSGETEQFF.